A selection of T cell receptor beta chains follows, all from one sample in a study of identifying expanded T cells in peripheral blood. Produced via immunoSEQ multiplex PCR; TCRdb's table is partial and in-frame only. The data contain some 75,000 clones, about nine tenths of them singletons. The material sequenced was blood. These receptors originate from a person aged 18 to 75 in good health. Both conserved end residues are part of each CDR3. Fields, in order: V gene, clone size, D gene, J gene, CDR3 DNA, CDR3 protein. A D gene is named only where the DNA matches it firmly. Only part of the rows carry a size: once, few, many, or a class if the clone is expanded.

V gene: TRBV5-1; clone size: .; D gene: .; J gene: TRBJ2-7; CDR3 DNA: TGCGCCAGCAGGTCGTCTGGGGGGCAGTACGAGCAGTACTTC; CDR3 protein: CASRSSGGQYEQYF
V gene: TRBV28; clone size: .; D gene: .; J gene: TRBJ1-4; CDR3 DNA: TGTGCCAGCAGTTTTGGCCTTTATGATCGGGAAAAACTGTTTTTT; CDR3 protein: CASSFGLYDREKLFF
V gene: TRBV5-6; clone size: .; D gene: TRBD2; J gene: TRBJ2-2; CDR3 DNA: TGTGCCAGCAGCTTCCTAGCGGGGGCTGGCACCGGGGAGCTGTTTTTT; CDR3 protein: CASSFLAGAGTGELFF
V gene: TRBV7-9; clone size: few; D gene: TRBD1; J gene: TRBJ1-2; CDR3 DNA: TGTGCCAGCAGCTCCGCCGCCCAGGGGGAAGGCTACACCTTC; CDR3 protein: CASSSAAQGEGYTF
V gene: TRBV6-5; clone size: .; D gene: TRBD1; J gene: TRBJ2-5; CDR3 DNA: TGTGCCAGCACCACAGGGGGGCAAGAGACCCAGTACTTC; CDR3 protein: CASTTGGQETQYF
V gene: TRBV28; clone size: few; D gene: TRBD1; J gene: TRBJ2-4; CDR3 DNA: TGTGCCAGCAGCTTATCCGGGACAGGGCGGAACATTCAGTACTTC; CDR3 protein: CASSLSGTGRNIQYF
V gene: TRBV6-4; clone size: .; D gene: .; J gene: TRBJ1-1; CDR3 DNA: TGTGCCAGCAGTGATGAGGGGGGCACTGAAGCTTTCTTT; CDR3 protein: CASSDEGGTEAFF
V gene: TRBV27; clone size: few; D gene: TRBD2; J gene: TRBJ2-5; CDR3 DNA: TGTGCCAGCAGTTTATTTCCCGGACTAGCGGGAGGGGGTCAAGAGACCCAGTACTTC; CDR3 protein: CASSLFPGLAGGGQETQYF
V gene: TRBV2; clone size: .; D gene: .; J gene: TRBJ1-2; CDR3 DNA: TGTGCCAGCAGTCTGGGGATTACCTATGGCTACACCTTC; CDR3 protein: CASSLGITYGYTF
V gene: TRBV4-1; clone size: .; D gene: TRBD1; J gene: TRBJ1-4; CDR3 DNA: TGCGCCAGCAGCCAAGATCTCAACAGGGGGTATAATGAAAAACTGTTTTTT; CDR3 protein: CASSQDLNRGYNEKLFF
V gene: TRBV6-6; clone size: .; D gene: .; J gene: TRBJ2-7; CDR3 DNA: TGTGCCAGCAGCGCAATCCGCGGCGTCGGGAGCGAGCAGTACTTC; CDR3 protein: CASSAIRGVGSEQYF
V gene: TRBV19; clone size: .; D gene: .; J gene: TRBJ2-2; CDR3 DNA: TGTGCCAGTAGTATATTAGGGTTGGGGGAGCTGTTTTTT; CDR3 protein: CASSILGLGELFF
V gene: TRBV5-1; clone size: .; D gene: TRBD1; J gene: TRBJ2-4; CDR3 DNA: TGCGCCAGCAGCTTGGAAAACAGGGGAACTGACATTCAGTACTTC; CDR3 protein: CASSLENRGTDIQYF
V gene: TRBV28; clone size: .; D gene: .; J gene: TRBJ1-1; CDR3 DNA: TGTGCCAGCAGTTTATACGTAGGGTCTGAAGCTTTCTTT; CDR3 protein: CASSLYVGSEAFF
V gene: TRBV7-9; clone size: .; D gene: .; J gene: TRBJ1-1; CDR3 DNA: TGTGCCAGCAGCTTAATTACTGGGAACACTGAAGCTTTCTTT; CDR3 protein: CASSLITGNTEAFF
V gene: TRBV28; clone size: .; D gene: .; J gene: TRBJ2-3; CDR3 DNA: TGTGCCAGCAGTCCCGCCCTCGGGACGGTGACAGATACGCAGTATTTT; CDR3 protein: CASSPALGTVTDTQYF
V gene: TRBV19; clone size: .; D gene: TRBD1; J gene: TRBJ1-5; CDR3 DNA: TGTGCCAGTAGTACACCGGGACAGGGGCCGAGAAAGCCCCAGCATTTT; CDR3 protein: CASSTPGQGPRKPQHF
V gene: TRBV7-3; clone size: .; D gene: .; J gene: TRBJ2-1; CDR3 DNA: TGTGCCAGCAGCTCGGGACTTACTAGGGGTGAGCAGTTCTTC; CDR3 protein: CASSSGLTRGEQFF
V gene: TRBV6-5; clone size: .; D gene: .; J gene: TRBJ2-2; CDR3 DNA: TGTGCCAGCAATCTCAGAGTGGGCGGGGAGCTGTTTTTT; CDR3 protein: CASNLRVGGELFF
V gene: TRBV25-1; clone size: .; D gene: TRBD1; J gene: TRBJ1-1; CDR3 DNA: TGTGCCAGCAGTGACCCCGGGACAGGTTTAACTGAAGCTTTCTTT; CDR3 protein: CASSDPGTGLTEAFF
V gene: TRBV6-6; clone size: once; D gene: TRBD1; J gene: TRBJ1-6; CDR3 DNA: TGTGCCAGCAGTCAGACAGGGGCCAAGCCCCTCCACTTT; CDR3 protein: CASSQTGAKPLHF
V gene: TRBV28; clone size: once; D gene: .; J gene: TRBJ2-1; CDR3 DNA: TGTGCCAGCAGTCCCCTTTTGAACTCCTACAATGAGCAGTTCTTC; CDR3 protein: CASSPLLNSYNEQFF
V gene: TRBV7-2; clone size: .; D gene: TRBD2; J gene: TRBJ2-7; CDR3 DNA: TGTGCCAGCAGCTTACGAGCGGGAGGGCTTTACGAGCAGTACTTC; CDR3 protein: CASSLRAGGLYEQYF
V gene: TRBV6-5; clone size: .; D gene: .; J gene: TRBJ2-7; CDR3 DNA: TGTGCCAGCAGTTCCGGCCCGGTAGTGGCCGAGCAGTACTTC; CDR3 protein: CASSSGPVVAEQYF
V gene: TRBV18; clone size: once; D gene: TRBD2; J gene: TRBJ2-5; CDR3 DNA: TGTGCCAGCTCACAAGAACTAGCGGGAGGGCTACAAGAGACCCAGTACTTC; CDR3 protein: CASSQELAGGLQETQYF
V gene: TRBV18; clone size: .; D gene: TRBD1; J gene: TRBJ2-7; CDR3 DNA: TGTGCCAGCTCACCCCGAGCGACAGGGGGCTTGTACGAGCAGTACTTC; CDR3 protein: CASSPRATGGLYEQYF
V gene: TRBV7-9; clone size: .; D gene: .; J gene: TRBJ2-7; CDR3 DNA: TGTGCCAGCAGCCGACCAACAAGCAACGAGCAGTACTTC; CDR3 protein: CASSRPTSNEQYF
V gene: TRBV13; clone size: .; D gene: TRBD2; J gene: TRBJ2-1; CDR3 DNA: TGTGCCAGCAGCGGACACTTGGGACTAGCGGGATACAATGAGCAGTTCTTC; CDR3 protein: CASSGHLGLAGYNEQFF
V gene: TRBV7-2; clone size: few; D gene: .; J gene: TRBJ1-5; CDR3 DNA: TGTGCCAGCAGCTTAGCTGGGGGCATGGGCCAGCCCCAGCATTTT; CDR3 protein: CASSLAGGMGQPQHF
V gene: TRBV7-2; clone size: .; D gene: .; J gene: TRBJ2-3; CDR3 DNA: TGTGCCAGCAGCTTAGACGGAGGGAGCACAGATACGCAGTATTTT; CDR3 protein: CASSLDGGSTDTQYF
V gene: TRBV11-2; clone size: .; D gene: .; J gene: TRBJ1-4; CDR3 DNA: TGTGCCAGCAGCTTTGAAGCTGAAAAACTGTTTTTT; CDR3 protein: CASSFEAEKLFF
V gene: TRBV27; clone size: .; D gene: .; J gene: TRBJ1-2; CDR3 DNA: TGTGCCAGCAGTTTTTGGGGGGGAGGAGGCTACACCTTC; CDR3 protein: CASSFWGGGGYTF
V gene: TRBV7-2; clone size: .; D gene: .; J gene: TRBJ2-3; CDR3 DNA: TGTGCCAGCAGCGGGTACGGAGGCACAGATACGCAGTATTTT; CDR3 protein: CASSGYGGTDTQYF
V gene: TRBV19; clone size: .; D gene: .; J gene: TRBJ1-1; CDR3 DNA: TGTGCCGTCTCTTGGGGGGGAAAGACTGAAGCTTTCTTT; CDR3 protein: CAVSWGGKTEAFF
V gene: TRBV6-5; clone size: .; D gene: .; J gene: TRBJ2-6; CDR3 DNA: TGTGCCAGCAGTCCCAACAGGGTTGGGGCCAACGTCCTGACTTTC; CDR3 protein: CASSPNRVGANVLTF
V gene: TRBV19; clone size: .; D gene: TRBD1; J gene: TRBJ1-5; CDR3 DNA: TGTGCCAGCGTCCAGGGGGATCAGCCCCAGCATTTT; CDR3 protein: CASVQGDQPQHF
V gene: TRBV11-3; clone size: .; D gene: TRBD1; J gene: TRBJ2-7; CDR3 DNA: TGTGCCAGCAGCTTAGCCCCCGGACAGGGCGAGCAGTACTTC; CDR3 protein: CASSLAPGQGEQYF
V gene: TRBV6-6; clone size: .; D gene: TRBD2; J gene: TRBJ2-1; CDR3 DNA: TGTGCCAGCAGTTACGCAGCGGGGCCGGGGAATGAGCAGTTCTTC; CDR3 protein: CASSYAAGPGNEQFF
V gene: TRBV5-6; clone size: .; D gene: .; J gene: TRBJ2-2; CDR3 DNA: TGTGCCAGCAGCCCAATTCACGGCCAGAACACCGGGGAGCTGTTTTTT; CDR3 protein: CASSPIHGQNTGELFF
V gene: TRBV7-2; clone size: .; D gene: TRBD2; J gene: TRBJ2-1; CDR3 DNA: TGTGCCAGCAGCCAACAGCGGACTAGCGGGGGCCCGTTCTTC; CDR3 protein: CASSQQRTSGGPFF
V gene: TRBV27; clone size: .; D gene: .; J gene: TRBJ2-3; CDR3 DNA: TGTGCCAGCAGTTTAAAGGGGGGGCGCGGAGGGTCTGATACGCAGTATTTT; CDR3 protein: CASSLKGGRGGSDTQYF
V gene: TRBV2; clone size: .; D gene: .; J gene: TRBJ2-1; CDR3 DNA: TGTGCCAGCAGTTTGGGGCGGGATTTCGATGAGCAGTTCTTC; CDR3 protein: CASSLGRDFDEQFF
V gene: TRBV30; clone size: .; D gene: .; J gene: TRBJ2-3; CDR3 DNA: TGTGCCTGGAGTGTAGGAGCCTCAGATACGCAGTATTTT; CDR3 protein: CAWSVGASDTQYF
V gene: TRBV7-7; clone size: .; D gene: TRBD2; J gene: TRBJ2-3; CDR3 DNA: TGTGCCAGCAGCTTACTCCCAAAGACTAGCGGGAGTGAGGCAGATACGCAGTATTTT; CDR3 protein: CASSLLPKTSGSEADTQYF
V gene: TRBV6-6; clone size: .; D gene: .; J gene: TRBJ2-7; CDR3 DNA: TGTGCCAGCAGTTACTTAGGAGGGGCTTACGAGCAGTACTTC; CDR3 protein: CASSYLGGAYEQYF
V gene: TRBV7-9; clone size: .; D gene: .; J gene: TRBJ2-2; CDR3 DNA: TGTGCCAGCAGCTTAGAATGGGGTCCCGGGGAGCTGTTTTTT; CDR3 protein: CASSLEWGPGELFF
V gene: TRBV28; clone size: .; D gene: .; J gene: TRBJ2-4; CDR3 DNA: TGTGCCAGCAGCCGAGGAGGACCACAAATAGCCAAAAACATTCAGTACTTC; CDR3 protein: CASSRGGPQIAKNIQYF
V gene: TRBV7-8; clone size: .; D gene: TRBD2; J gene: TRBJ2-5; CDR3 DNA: TGTGCCAGCAGCAACCTAGCGGGAGGTACGGAGACCCAGTACTTC; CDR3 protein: CASSNLAGGTETQYF
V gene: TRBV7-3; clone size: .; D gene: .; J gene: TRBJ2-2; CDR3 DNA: TGTGCCAGCAGCGCCTCAACCGGAGGGGGCACCGGGGAGCTGTTTTTT; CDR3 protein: CASSASTGGGTGELFF
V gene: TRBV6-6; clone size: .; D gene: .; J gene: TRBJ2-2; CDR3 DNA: TGTGCCAGCAACCGGGACTCCGGAGCCGGGGAGCTGTTTTTT; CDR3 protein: CASNRDSGAGELFF
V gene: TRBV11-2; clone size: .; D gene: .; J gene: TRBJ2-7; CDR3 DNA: TGTGCCAGCAGCTTACTATCCTACGAGCAGTACTTC; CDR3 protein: CASSLLSYEQYF
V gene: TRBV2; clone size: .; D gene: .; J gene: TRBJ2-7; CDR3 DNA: TGTGCCAGCGGATCCGGGACCGCCTACGAGCAGTACTTC; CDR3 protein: CASGSGTAYEQYF
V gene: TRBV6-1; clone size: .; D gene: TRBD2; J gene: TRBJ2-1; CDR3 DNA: TGTGCCAGCAGTGAACTACTAGCGGGGGGCAATGAGCAGTTCTTC; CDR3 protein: CASSELLAGGNEQFF
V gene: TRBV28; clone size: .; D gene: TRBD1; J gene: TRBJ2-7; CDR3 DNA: TGTGCCAGCAGTTCACAGGGGGCCGGATCCTACGAGCAGTACTTC; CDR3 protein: CASSSQGAGSYEQYF